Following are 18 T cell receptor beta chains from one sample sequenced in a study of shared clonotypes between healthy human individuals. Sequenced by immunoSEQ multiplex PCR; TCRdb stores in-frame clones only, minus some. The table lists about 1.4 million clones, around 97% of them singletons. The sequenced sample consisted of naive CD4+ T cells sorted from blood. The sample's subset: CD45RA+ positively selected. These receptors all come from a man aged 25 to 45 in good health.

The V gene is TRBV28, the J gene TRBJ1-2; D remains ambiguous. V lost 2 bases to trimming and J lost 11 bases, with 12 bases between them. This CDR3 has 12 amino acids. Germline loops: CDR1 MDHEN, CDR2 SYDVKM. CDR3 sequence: CASSLIGLRYTF. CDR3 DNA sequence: TGTGCCAGCAGTTTAATCGGGTTGCGGTACACCTTC.

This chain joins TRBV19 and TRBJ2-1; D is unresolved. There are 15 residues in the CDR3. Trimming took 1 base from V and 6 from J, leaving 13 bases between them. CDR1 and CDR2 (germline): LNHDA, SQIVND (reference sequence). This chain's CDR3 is CASSIASTLLNEQFF. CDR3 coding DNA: TGTGCCAGTAGTATAGCTAGTACCCTGCTCAATGAGCAGTTCTTC.

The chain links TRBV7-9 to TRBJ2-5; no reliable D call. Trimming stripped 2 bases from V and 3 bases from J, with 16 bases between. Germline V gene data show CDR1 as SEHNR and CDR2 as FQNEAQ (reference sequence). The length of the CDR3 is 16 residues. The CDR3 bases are TGTGCCAGCAGCTTACGTCCGGGCAAGGGAAAAGAGACCCAGTACTTC. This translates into CASSLRPGKGKETQYF.

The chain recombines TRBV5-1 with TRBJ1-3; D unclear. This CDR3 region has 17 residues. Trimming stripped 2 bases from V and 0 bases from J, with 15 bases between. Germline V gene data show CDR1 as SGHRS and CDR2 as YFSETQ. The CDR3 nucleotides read TGCGCCAGCAGCTTAGGAGCCGGACGGAGCTCTGGAAACACCATATATTTT. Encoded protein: CASSLGAGRSSGNTIYF. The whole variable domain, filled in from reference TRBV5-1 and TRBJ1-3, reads KAGVTQTPRYLIKTRGQQVTLSCSPISGHRSVSWYQQTPGQGLQFLFEYFSETQRNKGNFPGRFSGRQFSNSRSEMNVSTLELGDSALYLCASSLGAGRSSGNTIYFGEGSWLTVV.

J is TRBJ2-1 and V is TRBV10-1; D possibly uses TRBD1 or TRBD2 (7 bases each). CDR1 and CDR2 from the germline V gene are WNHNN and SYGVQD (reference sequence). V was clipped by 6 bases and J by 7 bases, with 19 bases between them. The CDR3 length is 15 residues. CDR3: CASSPGGEGANEQFF. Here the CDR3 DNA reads TGCGCCAGCAGCCCTGGGGGGGAGGGGGCGAATGAGCAGTTCTTC.

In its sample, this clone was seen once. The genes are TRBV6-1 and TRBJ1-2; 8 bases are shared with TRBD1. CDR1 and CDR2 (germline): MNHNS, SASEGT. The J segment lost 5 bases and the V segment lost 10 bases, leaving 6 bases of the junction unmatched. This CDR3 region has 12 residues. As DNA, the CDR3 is TGTGCCACCCTCGACAGGGGTTATGGCTACACCTTC. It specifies CATLDRGYGYTF.

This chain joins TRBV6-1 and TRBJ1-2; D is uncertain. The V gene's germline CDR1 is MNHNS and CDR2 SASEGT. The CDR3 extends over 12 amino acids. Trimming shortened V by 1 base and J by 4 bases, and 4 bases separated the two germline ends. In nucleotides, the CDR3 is TGTGCCAGCAGTGAAGGTAGCTATGGCTACACCTTC. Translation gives CASSEGSYGYTF.

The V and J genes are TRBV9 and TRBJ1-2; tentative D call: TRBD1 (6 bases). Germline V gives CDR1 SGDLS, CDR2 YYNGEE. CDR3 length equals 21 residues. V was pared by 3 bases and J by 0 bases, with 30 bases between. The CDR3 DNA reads TGTGCCAGCAGCGATAAGGAGCCGAAACGGCCAGGGGAGAATGCTAACTATGGCTACACCTTC. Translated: CASSDKEPKRPGENANYGYTF.

The DNA of the CDR3 is TGCAGCGTGCGACTAGCCCCCACAGATACGCAGTATTTT. This translates into CSVRLAPTDTQYF. V gene TRBV29-1 combines with J gene TRBJ2-3; 7 bases are a match to TRBD2. The CDR3 is 13 residues long. Germline assignment: CDR1 SQVTM and CDR2 ANQGSEA. V gave up 6 bases and J gave up 2 bases; unmatched junction bases: 5.

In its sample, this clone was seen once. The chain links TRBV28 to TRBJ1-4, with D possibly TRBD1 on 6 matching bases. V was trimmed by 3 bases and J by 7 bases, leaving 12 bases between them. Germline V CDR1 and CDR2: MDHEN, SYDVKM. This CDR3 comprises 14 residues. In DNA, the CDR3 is TGTGCCAGCAGTTTTCCCTCGACAGGTGAAAAACTGTTTTTT. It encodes CASSFPSTGEKLFF.

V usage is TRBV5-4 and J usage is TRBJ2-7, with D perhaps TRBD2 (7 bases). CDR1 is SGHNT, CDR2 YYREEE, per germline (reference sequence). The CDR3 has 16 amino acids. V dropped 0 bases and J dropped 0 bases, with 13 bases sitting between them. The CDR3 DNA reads TGTGCCAGCAGCTTGGGAGGGGGGGGCGCCTCCTACGAGCAGTACTTC. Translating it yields CASSLGGGGASYEQYF.

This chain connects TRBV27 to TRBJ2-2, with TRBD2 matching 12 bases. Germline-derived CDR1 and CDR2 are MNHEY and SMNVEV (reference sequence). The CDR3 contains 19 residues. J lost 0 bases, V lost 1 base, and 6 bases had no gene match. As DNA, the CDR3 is TGTGCCAGCAGTTTATTTGGACTAGCGGGAATCGCGAACACCGGGGAGCTGTTTTTT. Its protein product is CASSLFGLAGIANTGELFF.

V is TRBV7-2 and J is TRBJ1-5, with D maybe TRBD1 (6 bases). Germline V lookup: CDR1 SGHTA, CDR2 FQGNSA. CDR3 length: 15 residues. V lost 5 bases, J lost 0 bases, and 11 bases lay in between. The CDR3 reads CASSQQGYSNQPQHF. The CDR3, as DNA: TGTGCCAGCAGCCAACAGGGCTATAGCAATCAGCCCCAGCATTTT.

The DNA for the CDR3 is TGTGCCATCAGCAAAGGGGAGCCCCTCACAGATACGCAGTATTTT. This translates into CAISKGEPLTDTQYF. The V call is TRBV10-3, the J call TRBJ2-3; D assignment may be TRBD1 or TRBD2 (5 bases each). The CDR3 spans 15 residues. V was trimmed by 6 bases and J by 2 bases, leaving 15 bases between them. CDR1 is ENHRY and CDR2 is SYGVKD in the germline V gene.

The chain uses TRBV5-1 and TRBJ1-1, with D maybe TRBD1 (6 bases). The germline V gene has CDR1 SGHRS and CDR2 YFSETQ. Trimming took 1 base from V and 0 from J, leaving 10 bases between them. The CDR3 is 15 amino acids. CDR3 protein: CASSLTEGVNTEAFF. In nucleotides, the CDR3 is TGCGCCAGCAGCTTGACGGAGGGGGTGAACACTGAAGCTTTCTTT.

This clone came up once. The CDR3 bases are TGCGCCAGCAGCCCCGTGGCCGACGACCGGCAGTTCTTC. Amino acid sequence: CASSPVADDRQFF. This chain joins TRBV10-1 and TRBJ2-1; D gene unclear. Per the germline V gene, CDR1 is WNHNN and CDR2 is SYGVQD (reference sequence). The length of the CDR3 is 13 residues. Deletions cut 6 bases from V and 12 bases from J, with 18 bases between.

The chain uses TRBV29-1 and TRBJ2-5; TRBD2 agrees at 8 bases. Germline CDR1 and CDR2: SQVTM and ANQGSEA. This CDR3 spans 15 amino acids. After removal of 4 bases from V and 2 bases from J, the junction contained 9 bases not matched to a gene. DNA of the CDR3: TGCAGCGTTGTGAGGGATAGCGGGATTCAAGAGACCCAGTACTTC. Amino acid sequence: CSVVRDSGIQETQYF.

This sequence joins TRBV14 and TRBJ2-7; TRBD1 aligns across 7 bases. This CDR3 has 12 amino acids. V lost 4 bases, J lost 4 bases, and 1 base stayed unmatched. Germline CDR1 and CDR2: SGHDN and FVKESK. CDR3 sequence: CASSPDRYEQYF. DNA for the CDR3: TGTGCCAGCAGCCCGGACAGGTACGAGCAGTACTTC.